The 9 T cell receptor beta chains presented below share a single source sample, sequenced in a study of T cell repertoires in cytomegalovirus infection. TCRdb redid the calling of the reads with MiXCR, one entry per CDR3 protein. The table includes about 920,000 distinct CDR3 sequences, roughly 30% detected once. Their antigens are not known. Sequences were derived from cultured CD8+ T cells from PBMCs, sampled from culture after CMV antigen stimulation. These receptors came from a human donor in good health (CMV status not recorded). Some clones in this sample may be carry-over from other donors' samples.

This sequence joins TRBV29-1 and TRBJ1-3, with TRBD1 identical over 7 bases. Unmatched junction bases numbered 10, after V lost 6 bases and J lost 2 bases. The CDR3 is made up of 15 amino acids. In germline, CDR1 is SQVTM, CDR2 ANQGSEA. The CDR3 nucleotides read TGCAGCGTCATGAAGTGGCAGGGGGCTGGAAACACCATATATTTT. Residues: CSVMKWQGAGNTIYF.

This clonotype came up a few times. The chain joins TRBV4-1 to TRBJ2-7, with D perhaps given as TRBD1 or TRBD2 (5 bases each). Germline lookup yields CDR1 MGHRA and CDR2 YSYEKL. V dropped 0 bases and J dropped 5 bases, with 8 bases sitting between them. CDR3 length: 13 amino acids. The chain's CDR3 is CASSQELGHEQYF. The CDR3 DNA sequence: TGCGCCAGCAGCCAAGAATTGGGACACGAGCAGTACTTC.

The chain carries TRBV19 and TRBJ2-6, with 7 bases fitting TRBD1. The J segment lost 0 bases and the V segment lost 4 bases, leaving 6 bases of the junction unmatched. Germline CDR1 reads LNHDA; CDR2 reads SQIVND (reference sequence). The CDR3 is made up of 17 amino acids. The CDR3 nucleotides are TGTGCCAGTAGTAGAGACAGGGCCGGCTCTGGGGCCAACGTCCTGACTTTC. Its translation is CASSRDRAGSGANVLTF.

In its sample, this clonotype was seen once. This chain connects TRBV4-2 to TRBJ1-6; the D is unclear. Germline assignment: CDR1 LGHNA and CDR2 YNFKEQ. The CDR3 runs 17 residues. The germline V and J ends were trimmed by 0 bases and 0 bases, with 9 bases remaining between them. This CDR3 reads CASSQEDSYSYNSPLHF. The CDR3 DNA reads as TGTGCCAGCAGCCAAGAGGATTCATACTCCTATAATTCACCCCTCCACTTT.

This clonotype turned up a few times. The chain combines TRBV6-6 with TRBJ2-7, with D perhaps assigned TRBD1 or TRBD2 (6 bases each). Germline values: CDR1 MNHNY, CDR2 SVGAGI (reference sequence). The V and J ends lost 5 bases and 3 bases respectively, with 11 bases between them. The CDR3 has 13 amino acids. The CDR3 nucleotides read TGTGCCAGCAGTGGTGGAGGGGGCTACGAGCAGTACGTC. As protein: CASSGGGGYEQYV.

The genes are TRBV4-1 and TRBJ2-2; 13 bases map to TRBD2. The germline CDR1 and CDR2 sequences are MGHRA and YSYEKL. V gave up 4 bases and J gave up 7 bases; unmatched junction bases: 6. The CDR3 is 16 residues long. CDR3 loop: CASSLGTSGEVGELFF. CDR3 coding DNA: TGCGCCAGCAGCCTCGGGACTAGCGGGGAGGTCGGGGAGCTGTTTTTT.

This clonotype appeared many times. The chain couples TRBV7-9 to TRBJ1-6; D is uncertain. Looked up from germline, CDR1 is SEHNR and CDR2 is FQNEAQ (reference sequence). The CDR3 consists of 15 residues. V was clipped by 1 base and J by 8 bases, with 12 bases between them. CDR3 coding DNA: TGTGCCAGCAGCTTAGTAGGTGGCGGGGATTCACCCCTCCACTTT. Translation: CASSLVGGGDSPLHF. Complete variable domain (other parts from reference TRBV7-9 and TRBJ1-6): DTGVSQNPRHKITKRGQNVTFRCDPISEHNRLYWYRQTLGQGPEFLTYFQNEAQLEKSRLLSDRFSAERPKGSFSTLEIQRTEQGDSAMYLCASSLVGGGDSPLHFGNGTRLTVT.

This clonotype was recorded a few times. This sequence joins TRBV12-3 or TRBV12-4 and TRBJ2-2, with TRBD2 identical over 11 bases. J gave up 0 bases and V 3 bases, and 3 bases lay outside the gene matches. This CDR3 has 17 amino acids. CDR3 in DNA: TGTGCCAGCAGTTTTAGCGGGGGGGTTGCGAACACCGGGGAGCTGTTTTTT. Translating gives CASSFSGGVANTGELFF.

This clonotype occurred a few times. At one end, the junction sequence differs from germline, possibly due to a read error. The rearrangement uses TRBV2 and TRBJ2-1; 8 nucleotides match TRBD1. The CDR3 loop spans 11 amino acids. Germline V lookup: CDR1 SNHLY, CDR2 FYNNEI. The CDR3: CASRRGQGWVF. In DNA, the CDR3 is TGTGCCAGCAGGAGAGGACAGGGCTGGGTCTTC.